This T cell receptor (beta chain) originates from a study of T cell responses to AZD1222 COVID-19 vaccine. A remark on this clone: What it binds is unknown.

Produced via immunoSEQ multiplex PCR; TCRdb's table is partial and in-frame only. The data hold more than 70,000 clones, with approximately 90% observed a single time. Study-wide findings and caveats: Nearly half of unique spike-specific TCRs reportedly avoided B.1.351 and B.1.1.7 mutated regions. Vaccine-associated CD4 TCRs ranged over spike, dominating at 160-218 and 743-854. Donors were largely white British and mainly female; clonal diversity was possibly underestimated.

CDR3 length: 16 residues. Germline CDR1 LNHDA, CDR2 SQIVND (reference sequence). V gave up 4 bases and J gave up 3 bases, with 16 bases separating them. The specimen was peripheral blood, collected 28 days after the second AZD1222 dose. This chain links TRBV19 with TRBJ1-5; TRBD1 is a possible D gene (5 bases). The receptor's source is an adult who received the AZD1222 COVID-19 vaccine. CDR3 DNA sequence: TGTGCCAGTAGTAGTACTGGGACCCGGGCCAATCAGCCCCAGCATTTT. Its translation is CASSSTGTRANQPQHF. Full variable domain (remainder filled in from reference TRBV19 and TRBJ1-5): DGGITQSPKYLFRKEGQNVTLSCEQNLNHDAMYWYRQDPGQGLRLIYYSQIVNDFQKGDIAEGYSVSREKKESFPLTVTSAQKNPTAFYLCASSSTGTRANQPQHFGDGTRLSIL.